These 13 T cell receptor beta chains were all obtained from the same sample, sequenced in a study of Ad26.COV2.S vaccination and SARS-CoV-2 variants. TCRdb's copy holds only in-frame clones and misses some; the assay was immunoSEQ multiplex PCR. There are around 340,000 clones in the sample; about 88% occur only once, and 9.5% to 12% lies in the top ten. Indicated treatment: some 20 received Ad26.COV2.S at low or high dose, single or two shots; 5 received placebo; per-sample allocation not given. The study sampled participants on day 63 after the first vaccine or placebo injection. The input for sequencing was peripheral blood, taken in a trial of Ad26.COV2.S vaccine versus placebo. Receptors originate from a person aged 18 to 59 who received the Ad26.COV2.S COVID-19 vaccine or a placebo.

A single count supports this clone. The genes are TRBV5-6 and TRBJ2-7; D possibly corresponds to TRBD2 (5 bases). Germline V gives CDR1 SGHDT, CDR2 YYEEEE. The CDR3 has 16 residues. V was cut by 0 bases and J by 2 bases, with 15 bases left in between. The CDR3 DNA reads TGTGCCAGCAGCTTGGGGCGGGTGTGGGATCCCTACGAGCAGTACTTC. Translated, it gives CASSLGRVWDPYEQYF.

This clone was detected only once. The J gene is TRBJ1-1, the V gene TRBV4-3, with no clear D. CDR3 length: 14 residues. In germline, CDR1 is LGHNA, CDR2 YSLEER. V was trimmed by 3 bases and J by 1 base, leaving 9 bases between them. The DNA of the CDR3 is TGCGCCAGCAGCCACCTTCACCCGAACACTGAAGCTTTCTTT. Translation: CASSHLHPNTEAFF.

This clone was detected once. This sequence joins TRBV28 and TRBJ1-6; TRBD1 is a possible D gene (6 bases). This CDR3 comprises 14 residues. Per germline, CDR1 MDHEN and CDR2 SYDVKM. V lost 4 bases to trimming and J lost 7 bases, with 11 bases between them. Here the CDR3 reads CASSSNRVNSPLHF. CDR3 coding DNA: TGTGCCAGCAGTTCCAACAGGGTCAATTCACCCCTCCACTTT.

V is TRBV10-2 and J is TRBJ2-5; the match to TRBD2 covers 12 bases. The CDR3 is 17 amino acids. Germline trimming cut 3 bases from V and 6 bases from J; bases unmatched to any gene: 11. Germline CDR1 reads WSHSY; CDR2 reads SAAADI. The CDR3 DNA reads as TGCGCCAGCAGTGATGCTCTAGCGGGGGGGGTTCACCAGACCCAGTACTTC. This codes for CASSDALAGGVHQTQYF.

The gene calls are TRBV4-1 and TRBJ1-1, with D maybe TRBD1 (6 bases). CDR1 is MGHRA, CDR2 YSYEKL, per germline. V lost 3 bases and J 6 bases, leaving 17 bases between the germline ends. The CDR3 runs 15 residues. CDR3 nucleotides: TGCGCCAGCAGCCAGCCTTTATCAGGGGCCCCTGAAGCTTTCTTT. Amino acids: CASSQPLSGAPEAFF.

The V call is TRBV30, the J call TRBJ1-1; D remains ambiguous. The germline CDR1 and CDR2 sequences are GTSNPN and SVGIG (reference sequence). This CDR3 contains 13 residues. V was clipped by 2 bases and J by 6 bases, with 13 bases between them. CDR3 region: CAWSIQDEAEAFF. Here the CDR3 DNA reads TGTGCCTGGAGTATCCAGGACGAGGCTGAAGCTTTCTTT.

V usage is TRBV9 and J usage is TRBJ2-1; D tentatively reads TRBD1 or TRBD2 (5 bases each). This CDR3 has 15 amino acids. In germline, CDR1 is SGDLS, CDR2 YYNGEE. V was pared by 4 bases and J by 2 bases, with 13 bases between. The CDR3: CASSTGGGPYNEQFF. CDR3 in DNA: TGTGCCAGCAGCACAGGAGGAGGCCCCTACAATGAGCAGTTCTTC. Full variable domain (remainder filled in from reference TRBV9 and TRBJ2-1): DSGVTQTPKHLITATGQRVTLRCSPRSGDLSVYWYQQSLDQGLQFLIQYYNGEERAKGNILERFSAQQFPDLHSELNLSSLELGDSALYFCASSTGGGPYNEQFFGPGTRLTVL.

The chain couples TRBV28 to TRBJ1-1; the D is unclear. Germline assignment: CDR1 MDHEN and CDR2 SYDVKM. V dropped 3 bases and J dropped 6 bases, with 11 bases sitting between them. CDR3 length equals 13 residues. CDR3 sequence reads: CASSLSYTPEAFF. The CDR3 DNA sequence: TGTGCCAGCAGTTTGTCATACACCCCTGAAGCTTTCTTT.

The V and J genes are TRBV24-1 and TRBJ2-5; D is possibly TRBD1 or TRBD2 (6 bases each). The germline V gene encodes CDR1 KGHDR and CDR2 SFDVKD. This CDR3 has 18 amino acids. V was trimmed by 0 bases and J by 2 bases, leaving 18 bases between them. The CDR3 sequence is CATSDLRTGAGSQETQYF. CDR3 sequence (DNA): TGTGCCACCAGTGATTTGCGAACGGGGGCTGGTTCTCAAGAGACCCAGTACTTC.

J is TRBJ1-4 and V is TRBV19; D uncertain. This CDR3 region has 13 residues. Per germline, CDR1 LNHDA and CDR2 SQIVND (reference sequence). V was trimmed by 6 bases and J by 8 bases, leaving 13 bases between them. In DNA, the CDR3 is TGTGCCAGTAGCCGCGAAGTTCCAGAAAAACTGTTTTTT. Residues: CASSREVPEKLFF.

The chain couples TRBV4-3 to TRBJ2-7; D uncertain. The CDR3 contains 15 residues. V lost 0 bases, J lost 4 bases, and 13 bases lay in between. CDR1 is LGHNA and CDR2 is YSLEER in the germline V gene. Here the CDR3 DNA reads TGCGCCAGCAGCCAAGATCTAGGGAAAGGTTACGAGCAGTACTTC. This gives the protein CASSQDLGKGYEQYF.

This chain links TRBV6-6 with TRBJ2-7; the match to TRBD1 covers 12 bases. The germline gives CDR1 MNHNY, CDR2 SVGAGI (reference sequence). Trimming took 6 bases from V and 7 from J; bases not matched to a gene: 10. The CDR3 has 15 amino acids. In DNA form, the CDR3 reads TGTGCCAGCAGGGTTCCGGGACAGGGGGCTAAAGAGCAGTACTTC. It encodes CASRVPGQGAKEQYF.

This clone was counted between two and nine times. The rearrangement links TRBV10-2 to TRBJ2-2; possibly TRBD2 for D (7 bases). The germline V and J ends were trimmed by 4 bases and 2 bases, with 8 bases remaining between them. From germline, CDR1 is WSHSY and CDR2 SAAADI. This CDR3 has 14 amino acids. The CDR3 DNA reads TGCGCCAGCAGTGCGGGGGGCAACACCGGGGAGCTGTTTTTT. It codes for CASSAGGNTGELFF.